This TCR beta chain was documented in a study of blood T cell repertoires in COVID-19. Study context: From the United States, Italy and Spain came samples of acute and convalescent COVID-19. PBMCs, B-cell-depleted T cells, or T cells were the source of the cDNA or gDNA that made up the material.

Per the original data handling: It was from reference gene primer amplification that nucleated cell counts were estimated. Profiling relied on immunoSEQ multiplex PCR, and the TCRdb table lists in-frame clones only, not all of them. V, J and clone size are those of that table, while D and trimming were read from the DNA. The table includes fewer than 120,000 clones, 76% detected once. Between the trimmed V and J ends, which lost 5 bases and 1 base, there was a span of 8 bases. The CDR3 spans 13 residues. Germline CDR1 SEHNR, CDR2 FQNEAQ (reference sequence). The sample was peripheral blood. The TCR originated in a woman older than 75 with acute or convalescent COVID-19. J is TRBJ1-2 and V is TRBV7-9; D is undetermined. The CDR3 DNA sequence: TGTGCCAGCAGCCCAGACAATAACTATGGCTACACCTTC. This codes for CASSPDNNYGYTF.